The 11 T cell receptor beta chains below all came from one sample that was sequenced in a study of cytomegalovirus exposure and HLA in healthy donors. Primers: 60 Vbeta forward and 13 Jbeta reverse. The repertoire was sequenced with immunoSEQ multiplex PCR; TCRdb's copy has only in-frame clones and lacks some. The sample lists 220,000 or so clones; around four fifths were seen once. Sequences were obtained from PBMCs. These receptors were obtained from a male donor in good health and CMV-seronegative.

V and J are TRBV29-1 and TRBJ2-5; 9 nucleotides agree with TRBD1. The last part of the DNA fits TRBJ2-7 better; the J call may be wrong. The CDR3 is 14 residues long. Germline lookup yields CDR1 SQVTM and CDR2 ANQGSEA. The CDR3 is CSVGAGTGLGEQYF. The DNA for the CDR3 is TGCAGCGTGGGGGCCGGGACAGGGTTGGGCGAGCAGTACTTC.

The V call is TRBV4-1, the J call TRBJ2-5, with 16 bases fitting TRBD2. TRBJ2-7 matches the DNA end more closely, so the J call is doubtful. The CDR3 runs to 17 residues. Germline V lookup: CDR1 MGHRA, CDR2 YSYEKL. Here the CDR3 reads CASSQEGLAGGFGEQYF. For the CDR3, the DNA is TGCGCCAGCAGCCAAGAGGGACTAGCGGGAGGGTTTGGCGAGCAGTACTTC.

V and J are TRBV5-1 and TRBJ2-7; D may be TRBD1 (6 bases). Between the trimmed V and J ends, which lost 0 bases and 5 bases, there was a span of 15 bases. The germline V gene has CDR1 SGHRS and CDR2 YFSETQ. The CDR3 contains 15 residues. The chain's CDR3 is CASSLGTVSKHEQYF. The CDR3 bases are TGCGCCAGCAGCTTGGGGACAGTATCAAAACACGAGCAGTACTTC.

The chain carries TRBV9 and TRBJ2-1, with 9 bases aligning to TRBD2. The CDR3 runs 16 residues. V lost 0 bases to trimming and J lost 9 bases; unmatched junction nucleotides: 10. In germline, CDR1 is SGDLS, CDR2 YYNGEE. As DNA, the CDR3 is TGTGCCAGCAGCGTAGTACGGGGCGGGAGGGCCGGTGAGCAGTTCTTC. Protein product: CASSVVRGGRAGEQFF. Filled out from reference TRBV9 and TRBJ2-1, the complete variable domain reads DSGVTQTPKHLITATGQRVTLRCSPRSGDLSVYWYQQSLDQGLQFLIQYYNGEERAKGNILERFSAQQFPDLHSELNLSSLELGDSALYFCASSVVRGGRAGEQFFGPGTRLTVL.

Only one count was recorded for this clone. The chain employs TRBV6-4 and TRBJ2-1; D not resolved. Trimming took 2 bases from V and 4 from J, leaving 3 bases between them. The CDR3 is 12 residues long. Per germline, CDR1 MRHNA and CDR2 SNTAGT. CDR3 coding DNA: TGTGCCAGCAGTGACGAGTACAATGAGCAGTTCTTC. It codes for CASSDEYNEQFF.

This clone was counted between two and nine times. The chain joins TRBV18 to TRBJ2-7; TRBD1 matches at 7 bases. Looked up from germline, CDR1 is KGHSH and CDR2 is LQKENI. V was pared by 3 bases and J by 0 bases, with 5 bases of the junction left unmatched. There are 15 residues in the CDR3. CDR3 DNA: TGTGCCAGCTCACCGACAGGGTTGAACTCCTACGAGCAGTACTTC. Translation gives CASSPTGLNSYEQYF. Full variable domain (outside the CDR3, taken from reference TRBV18 and TRBJ2-7): NAGVMQNPRHLVRRRGQEARLRCSPMKGHSHVYWYRQLPEEGLKFMVYLQKENIIDESGMPKERFSAEFPKEGPSILRIQQVVRGDSAAYFCASSPTGLNSYEQYFGPGTRLTVT.

The rearrangement joins TRBV14 to TRBJ2-3; TRBD2 is a possible D gene (5 bases). CDR1 and CDR2 (germline): SGHDN, FVKESK. CDR3 length: 16 residues. Trimming removed 1 base from V and 1 base from J, with 12 bases in between. CDR3 amino acids: CASSQVRELGTDTQYF. The CDR3 DNA follows: TGTGCCAGCAGCCAAGTCCGGGAACTGGGCACAGATACGCAGTATTTT.

This chain uses TRBV10-3 with TRBJ2-7, with TRBD2 matching over 10 bases. J was trimmed by 5 bases and V by 3 bases; bases with no gene match: 7. CDR3 length equals 15 residues. The germline V gene encodes CDR1 ENHRY and CDR2 SYGVKD. CDR3 amino acids: CAISDSSGRAHEQYF. The CDR3 nucleotides are TGTGCCATCAGTGATTCGAGCGGGAGGGCCCACGAGCAGTACTTC.

The V gene is TRBV28, the J gene TRBJ2-5; 9 positions match TRBD1. The better agreement between TRBJ2-7 and the DNA end casts doubt on the J call. Germline CDR1 and CDR2: MDHEN and SYDVKM. CDR3 length: 16 residues. CDR3 bases: TGTGCCAGCAGTTCCCCTCCTAGGACAGGGGTCGACGAGCAGTACTTC. It translates to CASSSPPRTGVDEQYF.

The table lists this clone with a few counts. The rearrangement uses TRBV5-1 and TRBJ2-1, with 10 nucleotides matching TRBD2. This CDR3 is built from 16 residues. The germline V gene has CDR1 SGHRS and CDR2 YFSETQ. V was clipped by 4 bases and J by 4 bases; unmatched bases: 8. CDR3 region: CASSPGSSGGYNEQFF. Here the CDR3 DNA reads TGCGCCAGCAGCCCAGGATCTAGCGGGGGTTACAATGAGCAGTTCTTC.

The V call is TRBV5-4, the J call TRBJ2-5, with D possibly matching TRBD1 (7 bases). CDR1 and CDR2 (germline): SGHNT, YYREEE (reference sequence). There are 16 residues in the CDR3. Trimming left V 4 bases short and J 4 bases short, with 20 bases between. The CDR3 DNA reads as TGTGCCAGCAGCCCCCGGACAGGAAGGGGAGGAGAGACCCAGTACTTC. Its translation is CASSPRTGRGGETQYF.